A selection of T cell receptor beta chains follows, all from one sample in a study of blood T cell repertoires in COVID-19. Sequencing was performed with immunoSEQ multiplex PCR; in TCRdb, only in-frame clones are kept and a portion is missing. The repertoire holds about 58,000 clones, with 70% to 90% as singletons. Material for sequencing was peripheral blood. All receptors derive from a middle-aged man with active COVID-19. CDR3s include the opening cysteine and the closing phenylalanine or tryptophan. A D gene is named only where the DNA matches it firmly. Some rows mark clone size as missing; the rest say once, few, many or name a class of expanded clone.

cdr3_nt cdr3_aa cdr3_length d_call j_call clone_size v_call
TGTGCCAGCAGCGCCTACGGGACAGGGGTAGAAGAAGGCTACACCTTC CASSAYGTGVEEGYTF 16 TRBD1 TRBJ1-2 - TRBV9
TGTGCCAGTAGTACCCGACAGGGCCGGGGGTCCGGGGAGCTGTTTTTT CASSTRQGRGSGELFF 16 - TRBJ2-2 - TRBV19
TGTGCCAGCAGCCGGGAGGGACAGGGAACCATATATTTT CASSREGQGTIYF 13 TRBD1 TRBJ1-3 - TRBV4-2
TGTGCCAGCAGCCTGCCGAATGAGTACGAGCAGTACTTC CASSLPNEYEQYF 13 - TRBJ2-7 few TRBV5-6
TGTGCCAGCAGTTCCTCGGGACTAGCGGAGAACACCGGGGAGCTGTTTTTT CASSSSGLAENTGELFF 17 TRBD2 TRBJ2-2 once TRBV28
TGTGCCAGCAGCGGGGGACAGGGGTATATGGTGAACACTGAAGCTTTCTTT CASSGGQGYMVNTEAFF 17 - TRBJ1-1 - TRBV21-1
TGTGCCAGTAGTATAGGTGGGACAGGGTTCAATCAGCCCCAGCATTTT CASSIGGTGFNQPQHF 16 TRBD1 TRBJ1-5 - TRBV19
TGCGCCAGCAGTGAGTTTTTATCGGGTAGCTTGGACAATGAGCAGTTCTTC CASSEFLSGSLDNEQFF 17 - TRBJ2-1 - TRBV10-2
TGTGCCAGTCGACAGGGAGCGAATTCACCCCTCCACTTT CASRQGANSPLHF 13 TRBD1 TRBJ1-6 - TRBV19
TGTGCCAGCAGCCCCGGGACAGGGCCCTCCTACGAGCAGTACTTC CASSPGTGPSYEQYF 15 TRBD1 TRBJ2-7 - TRBV9
TGTGCCAGCAGCCCCACCGGGCTAGCGGGTGACTCGGAGTTCTTC CASSPTGLAGDSEFF 15 TRBD2 TRBJ2-1 few TRBV4-2
TGTGCCAGCAGCTTTACTGGTGGTTCGTGGGCAGGAGATACGCAGTATTTT CASSFTGGSWAGDTQYF 17 - TRBJ2-3 - TRBV11-2
TGTGCCAGCAGTTGGGACAGGGGCAATCAGCCCCAGCATTTT CASSWDRGNQPQHF 14 TRBD1 TRBJ1-5 - TRBV27
TGTGCCAGCAGCCCTCGGACAGGGAGAGCGGATGGCTACACCTTC CASSPRTGRADGYTF 15 TRBD1 TRBJ1-2 - TRBV7-3
TGTGCCAGCAGTTTAGGGGCGCAGGGCTATAATTCACCCCTCCACTTT CASSLGAQGYNSPLHF 16 - TRBJ1-6 once TRBV28
TGTGCCAGCAGCTTCCTCAAGTGGCGGCCAGGGGCAGATACGCAGTATTTT CASSFLKWRPGADTQYF 17 - TRBJ2-3 - TRBV7-9
TGTGCCTGGAGTGTACGGGGTCAGCACAATCAGCCCCAGCATTTT CAWSVRGQHNQPQHF 15 - TRBJ1-5 - TRBV30
TGTGCCAGTAGTTTAGGACTAGCGGGAGACCCCTACGAGCAGTACTTC CASSLGLAGDPYEQYF 16 TRBD2 TRBJ2-7 - TRBV19
TGTGCCAGCAGCTTAGATGTTGGGACTAGCGGTACGGGGCCGTACTTC CASSLDVGTSGTGPYF 16 TRBD2 TRBJ2-7 once TRBV11-2
TGTGCCAGCAGCGCGTATTTACGGGATTACAATGAGCAGTTCTTC CASSAYLRDYNEQFF 15 - TRBJ2-1 - TRBV9
TGCGCCAGCAGCTTAGGACTGGGGGCCAATGAGCAGTTCTTC CASSLGLGANEQFF 14 - TRBJ2-1 - TRBV5-1
TGTGCCTGGACCACGGGGACTAGCAGAACCAATGAGCAGTTCTTC CAWTTGTSRTNEQFF 15 TRBD2 TRBJ2-1 - TRBV30
TGTGCCAGCAGCGTACGACACACAGATACGCAGTATTTT CASSVRHTDTQYF 13 - TRBJ2-3 - TRBV9
TGTGCCAGCAGCTTAGTTGCAGGTCCAGCTAACTATGGCTACACCTTC CASSLVAGPANYGYTF 16 - TRBJ1-2 - TRBV7-8
TGTGCCAGCAGCTCCAATAGCGGAAGCTCCTACAATGAGCAGTTCTTC CASSSNSGSSYNEQFF 16 - TRBJ2-1 - TRBV7-3
TGCAGCGTGAGGACAGGTCGGGACACTGAAGCTTTCTTT CSVRTGRDTEAFF 13 TRBD1 TRBJ1-1 - TRBV29-1
TGCAGTGCTAGTCTGGGTAGGGAGTTTGGCTACACCTTC CSASLGREFGYTF 13 - TRBJ1-2 - TRBV20-1
TGTGCCAGTAGCTACAGGATCTCCACAGATACGCAGTATTTT CASSYRISTDTQYF 14 - TRBJ2-3 - TRBV19
TGTGCCAGCAGCAGCCCGTCTACAGGATCAGATACGCAGTATTTT CASSSPSTGSDTQYF 15 - TRBJ2-3 - TRBV5-6
TGCGCCAGCAGTCGGGCCAGGCTAGCGGGGGCGAACACCGGGGAGCTGTTTTTT CASSRARLAGANTGELFF 18 TRBD2 TRBJ2-2 - TRBV5-1
TGTGCCAGCAGGATGGACAGGGGCTTTAACACTGAAGCTTTCTTT CASRMDRGFNTEAFF 15 TRBD1 TRBJ1-1 few TRBV27
TGTGCCACCAGCAGTAACAGGGCTGGGCCCTACGAGCAGTACTTC CATSSNRAGPYEQYF 15 - TRBJ2-7 - TRBV15